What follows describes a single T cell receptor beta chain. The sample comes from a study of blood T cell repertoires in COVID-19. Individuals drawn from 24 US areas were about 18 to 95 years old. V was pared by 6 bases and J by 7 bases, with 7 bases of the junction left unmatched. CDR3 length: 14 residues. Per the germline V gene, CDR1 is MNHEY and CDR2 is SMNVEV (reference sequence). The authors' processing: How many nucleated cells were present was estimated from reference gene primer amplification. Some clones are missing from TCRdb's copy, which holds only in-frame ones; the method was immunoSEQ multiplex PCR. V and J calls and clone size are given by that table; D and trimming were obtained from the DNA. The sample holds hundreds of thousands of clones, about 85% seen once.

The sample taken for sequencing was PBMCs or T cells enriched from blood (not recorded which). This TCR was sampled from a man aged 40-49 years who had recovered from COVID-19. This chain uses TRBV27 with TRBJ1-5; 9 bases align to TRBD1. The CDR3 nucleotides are TGTGCCAGCAGAGCAACAGGGGGCGGGCAGCCCCAGCATTTT. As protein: CASRATGGGQPQHF.